The subject of this entry is one T cell receptor beta chain. The data belong to a study of control samples from healthy donors and cancer patients. The assay was immunoSEQ multiplex PCR, and TCRdb's table has in-frame clones only and misses some. This table holds about 140,000 clones, roughly nine tenths found once. Germline values: CDR1 SNHLY, CDR2 FYNNEI. V shed 7 bases and J shed 6 bases, with 16 bases lying between them. The CDR3 consists of 13 residues. J is TRBJ2-7 and V is TRBV2; unclear D gene. The sequencing sample was made of blood. The sequence derives from a man between 18 and 35 years old in good health. This CDR3 is CASNWIHPAEQYF. CDR3 sequence (DNA): TGTGCCAGCAACTGGATTCATCCAGCCGAGCAGTACTTC.